The 21 T cell receptor beta chains reported below all come from one sample, sequenced in a study of T-cell memory formation after mild COVID-19. TCRdb reprocessed the 5' RACE reads via MiXCR and lists one record per CDR3 protein. The top ten hold roughly 24% of the sample, which has some 150,000 distinct CDR3 sequences, 20% to 25% seen once. Sample: PBMCs or a T cell subset sorted from them (not recorded which). These receptors were collected from an adult woman who had mild COVID-19 (a few samples of this study predate the infection). Cell type and time point are not known.

Only a few counts were recorded for this clonotype. The gene calls are TRBV7-9 and TRBJ2-7; 10 bases agree with TRBD1. The CDR3 extends over 12 amino acids. Germline V gives CDR1 SEHNR, CDR2 FQNEAQ (reference sequence). Trimming removed 1 base from V and 11 bases from J; junction bases left unmatched: 2. CDR3 loop: CASSLEGQGEYF. The DNA for the CDR3 is TGTGCCAGCAGCTTAGAAGGACAGGGGGAGTACTTC.

The chain has TRBV24-1 and TRBJ2-3; 10 nucleotides line up with TRBD2. The V gene's germline CDR1 is KGHDR and CDR2 SFDVKD. This CDR3 is 18 amino acids long. V dropped 5 bases and J dropped 1; count of bases not matched to a gene: 11. The chain's CDR3 is CATSGGLAVITGTDTQYF. For the CDR3, the DNA is TGTGCCACCAGTGGCGGACTAGCGGTTATTACCGGCACAGATACGCAGTATTTT.

This clonotype was seen more than once but under ten times. The rearrangement links TRBV13 to TRBJ2-7; 10 positions match TRBD2. The germline V gene encodes CDR1 PRHDT and CDR2 FYEKMQ (reference sequence). This CDR3 region has 16 residues. After removal of 4 bases from V and 2 bases from J, the junction contained 8 bases not matched to a gene. CDR3 sequence reads: CASSSASGRDPYEQYF. The CDR3 DNA reads as TGTGCCAGCAGCTCCGCAAGCGGGAGGGACCCCTACGAGCAGTACTTC.

This clonotype was detected only a few times. V and J are TRBV29-1 and TRBJ2-7; perhaps TRBD1 as D (6 bases). CDR1 and CDR2 (germline): SQVTM, ANQGSEA. The CDR3 extends over 12 amino acids. Trimming removed 4 bases from V and 2 bases from J, with 9 bases in between. CDR3 region: CSVGQAAYEQYF. CDR3 DNA sequence: TGCAGCGTTGGACAGGCGGCCTACGAGCAGTACTTC.

This chain connects TRBV7-9 to TRBJ1-2; possibly TRBD1 for D (5 bases). With 4 bases removed from V and 4 bases from J, the gap between germline ends came to 13 bases. The CDR3 sequence is 14 residues long. Germline V CDR1 and CDR2: SEHNR, FQNEAQ (reference sequence). The CDR3 here is CASSSPGTTYGYTF. As DNA, the CDR3 is TGTGCCAGCAGCTCCCCCGGGACGACCTATGGCTACACCTTC.

This clonotype was seen more than once but under ten times. The chain uses TRBV7-6 and TRBJ2-1; TRBD2 matches 13 bases. The length of the CDR3 is 19 residues. Germline CDR1 is SGHVS and CDR2 is FNYEAQ. J lost 4 bases, V lost 5 bases, and 14 bases had no gene match. CDR3 residues: CASSLTARLAGGPYNEQFF. In DNA, the CDR3 is TGTGCCAGCAGCCTGACCGCCCGACTAGCGGGGGGCCCTTACAATGAGCAGTTCTTC.

This clonotype has only a few counts. The chain has TRBV15 and TRBJ1-4; no reliable D call. Trimming took off 0 bases at V and 0 bases at J, with 8 bases between the two ends. CDR3 size: 16 residues. Germline V gives CDR1 LNHNV, CDR2 YYDKDF (reference sequence). CDR3 nucleotide sequence: TGTGCCACCAGCAGAGAAGGCCTTCCAACTAATGAAAAACTGTTTTTT. It encodes CATSREGLPTNEKLFF.

V and J are TRBV29-1 and TRBJ2-7; D perhaps matches TRBD1 (6 bases). Trimming pared 3 bases from V and 3 bases from J, leaving 9 bases between. The CDR3 totals 12 residues. CDR1 is SQVTM and CDR2 is ANQGSEA in the germline V gene. The CDR3 is CSVEGADYEQYF. Here the CDR3 DNA reads TGCAGCGTTGAGGGGGCGGACTACGAGCAGTACTTC.

This chain uses TRBV27 with TRBJ2-1; D is unresolved. The CDR3 consists of 15 residues. V gave up 4 bases and J gave up 5 bases, with 15 bases separating them. Germline loops: CDR1 MNHEY, CDR2 SMNVEV (reference sequence). CDR3: CASSSSPSTHNEQFF. The CDR3 DNA reads as TGTGCCAGCAGTTCCTCCCCTAGTACTCACAATGAGCAGTTCTTC.

This clonotype was seen only a few times. CDR3: CASRELDRSYGYTF. The CDR3 DNA reads TGTGCCAGCAGGGAACTGGACAGGTCCTATGGCTACACCTTC. The chain carries TRBV7-9 and TRBJ1-2; 7 nucleotides match TRBD1. V shed 6 bases and J 4 bases; nucleotides not matched to a gene: 8. Per the germline V gene, CDR1 is SEHNR and CDR2 is FQNEAQ (reference sequence). This CDR3 has 14 residues. The whole variable domain, filled in from reference TRBV7-9 and TRBJ1-2, reads DTGVSQNPRHKITKRGQNVTFRCDPISEHNRLYWYRQTLGQGPEFLTYFQNEAQLEKSRLLSDRFSAERPKGSFSTLEIQRTEQGDSAMYLCASRELDRSYGYTFGSGTRLTVV.

This chain connects TRBV4-3 to TRBJ2-7; maybe TRBD1 (7 bases). This CDR3 is built from 16 residues. Germline V lookup: CDR1 LGHNA, CDR2 YSLEER. V lost 4 bases, J lost 1 base, and 17 bases lay in between. The CDR3 protein is CASSPGVGDSSYEQYF. The CDR3, as DNA: TGCGCCAGCAGCCCGGGGGTAGGGGACAGTTCCTACGAGCAGTACTTC.

The chain couples TRBV6-6 to TRBJ2-7, with D perhaps matching TRBD1 (5 bases). Trimming left V 2 bases short and J 2 bases short, with 10 bases between. Germline values: CDR1 MNHNY, CDR2 SVGAGI (reference sequence). This CDR3 has 14 residues. The CDR3 spells CASSYRGRPYEQYF. The DNA for the CDR3 is TGTGCCAGCAGTTACAGGGGCAGGCCCTACGAGCAGTACTTC.

J is TRBJ2-3 and V is TRBV7-9; D is perhaps TRBD2 (5 bases). V was cut by 4 bases and J by 5 bases, with 13 bases left in between. The germline V gene has CDR1 SEHNR and CDR2 FQNEAQ (reference sequence). The length of the CDR3 is 14 residues. This CDR3 reads CASSSFGDEDTQYF. CDR3 nucleotide sequence: TGTGCCAGCAGCTCCTTCGGGGATGAAGATACGCAGTATTTT.

This clonotype has only a few counts. The CDR3 nucleotides read TGCAGTGCTAGAGTGCCCCAGTTGAGCGGGAGGGCTTACGAGCAGTACTTC. This encodes CSARVPQLSGRAYEQYF. The chain carries TRBV20-1 and TRBJ2-7; 10 bases map to TRBD2. CDR3 length equals 17 residues. J gave up 4 bases and V 1 base, and 13 bases lay outside the gene matches. Germline CDR1 DFQATT, CDR2 SNEGSKA (reference sequence).

The rearrangement links TRBV7-9 to TRBJ2-7; TRBD2 might be the D (6 bases). The CDR3 is made up of 13 amino acids. Germline CDR1 SEHNR, CDR2 FQNEAQ (reference sequence). Trimming removed 3 bases from V and 6 bases from J, with 12 bases in between. CDR3 residues: CASSFGGMGEQYF. In DNA, the CDR3 is TGTGCCAGCAGCTTCGGCGGGATGGGCGAGCAGTACTTC.

There are a few counts of this clonotype. The genes are TRBV12-3 or TRBV12-4 and TRBJ2-1; possible D gene TRBD1, 5 bases. The CDR3 is 12 residues long. Deletions cut 6 bases from V and 6 bases from J, with 9 bases between. CDR3 in DNA: TGTGCCAGCAGCCTGACAGCCAATGAGCAGTTCTTC. Its protein product is CASSLTANEQFF.

This chain links TRBV24-1 with TRBJ1-5, with TRBD1 matching 7 bases. V was pared by 10 bases and J by 0 bases, with 2 bases of the junction left unmatched. Germline-derived CDR1 and CDR2 are KGHDR and SFDVKD. The CDR3 has 13 amino acids. This CDR3 reads CATQGYSNQPQHF. Here the CDR3 DNA reads TGTGCCACACAGGGGTATAGCAATCAGCCCCAGCATTTT.

This chain uses TRBV5-1 with TRBJ2-5; 8 bases map to TRBD1. Losses at the gene ends were 5 bases for V and 1 base for J; bases not matched to a gene: 4. Germline CDR1 SGHRS, CDR2 YFSETQ. This CDR3 comprises 14 residues. The CDR3, as DNA: TGCGCCAGCAGTTGGGACAGGTCCCAAGAGACCCAGTACTTC. This sequence encodes CASSWDRSQETQYF.

This chain links TRBV7-9 with TRBJ2-3; no reliable D call. V was shortened by 2 bases and J by 1 base, with 10 bases between the two germline ends. In germline, CDR1 is SEHNR, CDR2 FQNEAQ (reference sequence). The CDR3 is 15 amino acids. The CDR3 sequence: CASSLQAWGTDTQYF. The CDR3 DNA follows: TGTGCCAGCAGCTTACAAGCGTGGGGCACAGATACGCAGTATTTT.

This chain links TRBV9 with TRBJ2-1, with D tentatively TRBD1 or TRBD2 (5 bases each). Germline CDR1 is SGDLS and CDR2 is YYNGEE. Trimming stripped 0 bases from V and 5 bases from J, with 12 bases between. The CDR3 runs 15 residues. CDR3 DNA sequence: TGTGCCAGCAGCGTAGTGTCTAGCAGGGACAATGAGCAGTTCTTC. Translation: CASSVVSSRDNEQFF.

Only a few counts were recorded for this clonotype. The V and J genes are TRBV30 and TRBJ2-1; tentatively, D is TRBD2 (6 bases). The CDR3 extends over 15 amino acids. Germline V gene sequence: CDR1 GTSNPN, CDR2 SVGIG (reference sequence). Trimming cost V 3 bases and J 3 bases, with 15 bases left between them. The CDR3 here is CAWRGDFHGYNEQFF. CDR3 sequence (DNA): TGTGCCTGGAGGGGGGACTTCCACGGCTACAATGAGCAGTTCTTC.